The 3 T cell receptor beta chains below all came from one sample that was sequenced in a study of OX40 agonist ivuxolimab in advanced cancers. Repertoires were generated with immunoSEQ multiplex PCR, while TCRdb's copy carries only in-frame clones and drops some. The sample records some 77,000 clones, around nine tenths being singletons. Sequencing used CD4+ or CD8+ T cells sorted from blood, obtained in a trial of the OX40 agonist ivuxolimab. The receptors were sampled from an adult with an advanced solid tumor such as melanoma, head and neck, liver or kidney cancer.

The rearrangement joins TRBV9 to TRBJ2-7, with 8 bases aligning to TRBD1. The length of the CDR3 is 15 residues. J lost 4 bases, V lost 3 bases, and 9 bases had no gene match. The germline V gene has CDR1 SGDLS and CDR2 YYNGEE. CDR3 in amino acids: CASSAFQGALYEQYF. CDR3 coding DNA: TGTGCCAGCAGCGCCTTCCAGGGGGCTCTTTACGAGCAGTACTTC.

J is TRBJ2-7 and V is TRBV5-6, with D unresolved. CDR3 size: 13 residues. The germline gives CDR1 SGHDT, CDR2 YYEEEE. The V and J ends lost 2 bases and 4 bases respectively, with 10 bases between them. Written as DNA, the CDR3 is TGTGCCAGCAGCTTCAAAGGGATTTACGAGCAGTACTTC. This encodes CASSFKGIYEQYF.

The chain is built from TRBV19 and TRBJ1-5; 11 bases agree with TRBD1. J gave up 3 bases and V 5 bases, and 12 bases lay outside the gene matches. The germline gives CDR1 LNHDA, CDR2 SQIVND (reference sequence). The CDR3 runs 18 residues. In DNA form, the CDR3 reads TGTGCCAGTAGTGGACAGGGGGCCGGGGGCTGGTACAATCAGCCCCAGCATTTT. Translating it yields CASSGQGAGGWYNQPQHF.